One and the same sample provided the 5 T cell receptor beta chains below, sequenced in a study of T cell responses to AZD1222 COVID-19 vaccine. The assay was immunoSEQ multiplex PCR, and TCRdb's table has in-frame clones only and misses some. This table has more than 110,000 clones, roughly 92% appearing once. Sequenced material: peripheral blood, taken on day 0 of AZD1222 vaccination. These receptors all come from an adult in good health.

J is TRBJ2-1 and V is TRBV18; D is undetermined. The germline CDR1 and CDR2 sequences are KGHSH and LQKENI. The CDR3 sequence is 13 residues long. Deletions cut 4 bases from V and 6 bases from J, with 10 bases between. CDR3: CASSRGPGNEQFF. CDR3 coding DNA: TGTGCCAGCTCACGTGGACCAGGCAATGAGCAGTTCTTC. The entire variable domain, with the rest obtained from reference TRBV18 and TRBJ2-1, is as follows: NAGVMQNPRHLVRRRGQEARLRCSPMKGHSHVYWYRQLPEEGLKFMVYLQKENIIDESGMPKERFSAEFPKEGPSILRIQQVVRGDSAAYFCASSRGPGNEQFFGPGTRLTVL.

V is TRBV12-3 or TRBV12-4 and J is TRBJ2-7, with D possibly TRBD2 on 5 matching bases. Trimming took 0 bases from V and 6 from J, leaving 9 bases between them. The CDR3 has 13 amino acids. The CDR3 DNA is TGTGCCAGCAGTTTAGCAAAGCGGTCCGAGCAGTACTTC. Translated, it gives CASSLAKRSEQYF.

The J gene is TRBJ1-1, the V gene TRBV6-5; 8 bases line up with TRBD1. The CDR3 totals 12 residues. V gave up 11 bases and J gave up 4 bases; unmatched junction bases: 6. Per germline, CDR1 MNHEY and CDR2 SVGAGI. This CDR3 is CAVRTGTTEAFF. CDR3 bases: TGTGCCGTCCGGACAGGGACCACTGAAGCTTTCTTT.

The chain has TRBV18 and TRBJ2-2; D not resolved. Trimming pared 3 bases from V and 5 bases from J, leaving 10 bases between. The CDR3 contains 14 residues. Germline CDR1 is KGHSH and CDR2 is LQKENI. The DNA for the CDR3 is TGTGCCAGCTCACCTTCCGGACGGACCGGGGAGCTGTTTTTT. It specifies CASSPSGRTGELFF. The complete variable domain, with remaining parts taken from reference TRBV18 and TRBJ2-2, reads NAGVMQNPRHLVRRRGQEARLRCSPMKGHSHVYWYRQLPEEGLKFMVYLQKENIIDESGMPKERFSAEFPKEGPSILRIQQVVRGDSAAYFCASSPSGRTGELFFGEGSRLTVL.

The V gene is TRBV28, the J gene TRBJ1-2; D might be TRBD1 (5 bases). V gave up 1 base and J gave up 5 bases, with 11 bases separating them. The CDR3 spans 14 residues. Germline-derived CDR1 and CDR2 are MDHEN and SYDVKM. The CDR3: CASSLSQGRYGYTF. The CDR3 bases are TGTGCCAGCAGTTTATCTCAGGGACGGTATGGCTACACCTTC.